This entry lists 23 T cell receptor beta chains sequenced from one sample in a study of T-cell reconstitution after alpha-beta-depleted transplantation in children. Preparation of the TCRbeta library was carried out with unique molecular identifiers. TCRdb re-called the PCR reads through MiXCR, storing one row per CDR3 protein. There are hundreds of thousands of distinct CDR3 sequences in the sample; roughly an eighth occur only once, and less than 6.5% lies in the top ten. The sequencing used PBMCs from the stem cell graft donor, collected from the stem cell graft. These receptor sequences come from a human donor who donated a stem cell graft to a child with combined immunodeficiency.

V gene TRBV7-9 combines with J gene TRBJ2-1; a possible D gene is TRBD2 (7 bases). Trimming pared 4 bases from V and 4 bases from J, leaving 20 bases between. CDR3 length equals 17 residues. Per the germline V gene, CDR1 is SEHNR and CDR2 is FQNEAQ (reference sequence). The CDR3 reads CASSSGPRGRAYNEQFF. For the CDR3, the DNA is TGTGCCAGCAGCTCCGGTCCTAGGGGGAGGGCTTACAATGAGCAGTTCTTC. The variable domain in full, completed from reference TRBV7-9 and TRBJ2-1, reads DTGVSQNPRHKITKRGQNVTFRCDPISEHNRLYWYRQTLGQGPEFLTYFQNEAQLEKSRLLSDRFSAERPKGSFSTLEIQRTEQGDSAMYLCASSSGPRGRAYNEQFFGPGTRLTVL.

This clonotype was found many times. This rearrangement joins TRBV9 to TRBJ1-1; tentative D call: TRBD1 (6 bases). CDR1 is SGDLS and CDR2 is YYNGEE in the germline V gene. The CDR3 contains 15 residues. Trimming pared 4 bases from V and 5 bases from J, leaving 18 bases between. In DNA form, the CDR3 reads TGTGCCAGCAGCTCGGGTCCGGGACACCTGACTGAAGCTTTCTTT. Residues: CASSSGPGHLTEAFF.

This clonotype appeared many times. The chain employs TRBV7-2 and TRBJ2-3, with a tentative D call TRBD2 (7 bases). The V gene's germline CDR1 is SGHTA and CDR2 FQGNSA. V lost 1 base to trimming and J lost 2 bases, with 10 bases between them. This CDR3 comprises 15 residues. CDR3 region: CASSLEGGATDTQYF. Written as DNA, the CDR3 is TGTGCCAGCAGCTTAGAGGGGGGGGCCACAGATACGCAGTATTTT.

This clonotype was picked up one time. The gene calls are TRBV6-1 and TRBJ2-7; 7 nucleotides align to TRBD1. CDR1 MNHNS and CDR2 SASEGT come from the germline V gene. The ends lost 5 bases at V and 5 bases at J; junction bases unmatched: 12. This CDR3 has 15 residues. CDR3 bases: TGTGCCAGCAGTCCAGGGACAGACAGTCTTGACGAGCAGTACTTC. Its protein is CASSPGTDSLDEQYF.

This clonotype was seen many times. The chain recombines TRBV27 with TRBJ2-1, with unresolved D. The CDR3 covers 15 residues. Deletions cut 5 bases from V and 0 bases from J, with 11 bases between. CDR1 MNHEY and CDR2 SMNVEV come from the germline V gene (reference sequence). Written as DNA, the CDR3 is TGTGCCAGCAGTCCCCTTTTTAGCTCCTACAATGAGCAGTTCTTC. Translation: CASSPLFSSYNEQFF.

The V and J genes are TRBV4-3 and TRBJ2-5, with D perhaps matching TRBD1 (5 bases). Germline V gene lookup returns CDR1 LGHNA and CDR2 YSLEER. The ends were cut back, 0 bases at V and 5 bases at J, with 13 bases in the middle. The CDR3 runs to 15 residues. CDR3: CASSQEGAVGETQYF. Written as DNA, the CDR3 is TGCGCCAGCAGCCAAGAAGGGGCGGTGGGGGAGACCCAGTACTTC.

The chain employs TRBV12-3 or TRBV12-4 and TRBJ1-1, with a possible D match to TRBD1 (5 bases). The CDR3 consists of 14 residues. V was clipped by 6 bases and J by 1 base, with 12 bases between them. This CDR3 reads CASRPGFSNTEAFF. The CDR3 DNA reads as TGTGCCAGCAGACCAGGGTTTTCGAACACTGAAGCTTTCTTT.

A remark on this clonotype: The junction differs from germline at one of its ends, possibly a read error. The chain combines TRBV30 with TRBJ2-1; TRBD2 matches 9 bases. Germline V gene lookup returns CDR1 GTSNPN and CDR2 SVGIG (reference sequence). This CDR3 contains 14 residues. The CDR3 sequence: CAWSQLAGTLTRLF. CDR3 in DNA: TGTGCCTGGAGCCAACTAGCGGGTACCCTAACTAGGCTCTTC.

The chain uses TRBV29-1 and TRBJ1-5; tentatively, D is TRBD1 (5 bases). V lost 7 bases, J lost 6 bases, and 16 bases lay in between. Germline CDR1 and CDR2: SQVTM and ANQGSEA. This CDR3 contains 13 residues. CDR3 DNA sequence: TGCAGCGCATCCCGGGGGAGAGGTCAGCCCCAGCATTTT. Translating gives CSASRGRGQPQHF.

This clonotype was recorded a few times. CDR3 region: CASSQVGRDRPYEQYF. The CDR3 region has the DNA TGTGCCAGCAGCCAAGTGGGCCGGGACAGACCCTACGAGCAGTACTTC. The V gene is TRBV14, the J gene TRBJ2-7, with 7 bases aligning to TRBD1. CDR1 is SGHDN and CDR2 is FVKESK in the germline V gene. V dropped 1 base and J dropped 2; count of bases not matched to a gene: 8. The CDR3 has 16 residues. The full variable domain, with the rest looked up from reference TRBV14 and TRBJ2-7, is EAGVTQFPSHSVIEKGQTVTLRCDPISGHDNLYWYRRVMGKEIKFLLHFVKESKQDESGMPNNRFLAERTGGTYSTLKVQPAELEDSGVYFCASSQVGRDRPYEQYFGPGTRLTVT.

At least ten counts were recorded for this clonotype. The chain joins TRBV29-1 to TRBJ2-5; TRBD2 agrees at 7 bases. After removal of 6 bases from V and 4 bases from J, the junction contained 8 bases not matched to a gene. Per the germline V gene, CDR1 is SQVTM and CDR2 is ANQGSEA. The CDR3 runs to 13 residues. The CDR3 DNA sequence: TGCAGCGTCCAAACTAGCGTGGGAGAGACCCAGTACTTC. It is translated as CSVQTSVGETQYF.

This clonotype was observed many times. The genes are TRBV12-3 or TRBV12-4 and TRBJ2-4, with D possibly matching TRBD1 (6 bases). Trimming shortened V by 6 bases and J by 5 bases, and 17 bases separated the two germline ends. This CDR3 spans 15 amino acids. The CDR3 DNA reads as TGTGCCAGCAGCTACCTTCTCAAGGGGGAAAACATTCAGTACTTC. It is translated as CASSYLLKGENIQYF.

The CDR3 bases are TGCGCCAGCAGCAAGGGGCTAGCGGGGGGCCTCCAAGAGACCCAGTACTTC. This encodes CASSKGLAGGLQETQYF. The chain joins TRBV5-1 to TRBJ2-5, with 11 bases lining up with TRBD2. Germline CDR1 and CDR2: SGHRS and YFSETQ. The CDR3 length is 17 residues. The V gene end was trimmed by 4 bases and the J gene end by 1 base; junction bases not matched to a gene: 9.

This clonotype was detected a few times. Written as DNA, the CDR3 is TGCAGTGCTGACCTCGGTTTTTCCTACGAGCAGTACTTC. It yields the protein CSADLGFSYEQYF. The chain uses TRBV20-1 and TRBJ2-7, with unresolved D. This CDR3 is 13 amino acids long. Germline values: CDR1 DFQATT, CDR2 SNEGSKA (reference sequence). With 5 bases removed from V and 1 base from J, the gap between germline ends came to 12 bases.

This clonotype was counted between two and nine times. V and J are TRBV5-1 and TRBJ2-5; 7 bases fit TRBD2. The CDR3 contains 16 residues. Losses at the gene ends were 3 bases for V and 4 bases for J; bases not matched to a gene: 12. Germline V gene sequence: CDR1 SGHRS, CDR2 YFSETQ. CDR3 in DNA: TGCGCCAGCAGCTGGTGGTCAACAAGGGAGGGAGAGACCCAGTACTTC. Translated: CASSWWSTREGETQYF.

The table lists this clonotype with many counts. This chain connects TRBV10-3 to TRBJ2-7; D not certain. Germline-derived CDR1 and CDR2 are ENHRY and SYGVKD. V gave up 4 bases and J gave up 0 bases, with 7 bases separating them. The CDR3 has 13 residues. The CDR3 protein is CAISAQASYEQYF. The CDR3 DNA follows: TGTGCCATCAGTGCTCAGGCCTCCTACGAGCAGTACTTC.

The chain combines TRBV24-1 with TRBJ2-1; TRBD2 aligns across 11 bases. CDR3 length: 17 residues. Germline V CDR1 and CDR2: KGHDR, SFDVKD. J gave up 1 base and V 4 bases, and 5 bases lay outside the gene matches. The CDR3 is CATSDPTSGESYNEQFF. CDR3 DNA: TGTGCCACCAGTGACCCGACTAGCGGGGAATCCTACAATGAGCAGTTCTTC.

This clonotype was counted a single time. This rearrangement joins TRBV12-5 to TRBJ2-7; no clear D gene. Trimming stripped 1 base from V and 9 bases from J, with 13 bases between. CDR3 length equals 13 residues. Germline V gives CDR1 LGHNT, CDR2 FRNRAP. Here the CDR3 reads CASGLDSITGQYF. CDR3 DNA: TGTGCTAGTGGTTTGGACTCCATTACCGGGCAGTACTTC.

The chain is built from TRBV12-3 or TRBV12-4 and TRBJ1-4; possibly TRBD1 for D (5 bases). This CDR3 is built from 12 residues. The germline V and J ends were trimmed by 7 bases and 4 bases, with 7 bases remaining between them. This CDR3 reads CASKGNNEKLFF. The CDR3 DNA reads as TGTGCCAGCAAGGGGAATAATGAAAAACTGTTTTTT.

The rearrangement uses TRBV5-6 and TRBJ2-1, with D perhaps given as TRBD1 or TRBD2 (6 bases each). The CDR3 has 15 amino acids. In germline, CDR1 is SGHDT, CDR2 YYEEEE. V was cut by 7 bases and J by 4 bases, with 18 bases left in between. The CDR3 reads CASRLGRDNYNEQFF. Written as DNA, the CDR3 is TGTGCCAGCCGCCTGGGGCGGGACAATTACAATGAGCAGTTCTTC.

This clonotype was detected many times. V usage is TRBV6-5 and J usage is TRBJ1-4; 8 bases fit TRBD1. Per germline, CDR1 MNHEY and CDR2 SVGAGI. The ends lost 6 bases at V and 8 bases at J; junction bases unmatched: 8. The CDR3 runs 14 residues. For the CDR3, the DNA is TGTGCCAGCAGCAGACAGGGGCAGGGGGAAAAACTGTTTTTT. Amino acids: CASSRQGQGEKLFF.

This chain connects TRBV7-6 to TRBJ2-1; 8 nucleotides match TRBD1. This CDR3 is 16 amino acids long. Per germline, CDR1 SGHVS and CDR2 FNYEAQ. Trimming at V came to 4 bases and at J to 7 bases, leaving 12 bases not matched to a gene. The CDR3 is CASSSTQTGAGNEQFF. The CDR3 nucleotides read TGTGCCAGCAGCTCCACCCAGACAGGGGCGGGTAATGAGCAGTTCTTC. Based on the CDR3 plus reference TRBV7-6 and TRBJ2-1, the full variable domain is GAGVSQSPRYKVTKRGQDVALRCDPISGHVSLYWYRQALGQGPEFLTYFNYEAQQDKSGLPNDRFSAERPEGSISTLTIQRTEQRDSAMYRCASSSTQTGAGNEQFFGPGTRLTVL.

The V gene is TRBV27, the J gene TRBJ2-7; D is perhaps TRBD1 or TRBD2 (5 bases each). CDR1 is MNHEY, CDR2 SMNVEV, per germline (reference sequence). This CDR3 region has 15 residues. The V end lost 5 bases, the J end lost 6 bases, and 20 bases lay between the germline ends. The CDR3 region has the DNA TGTGCCAGCAGTCACGGGGCACTAGAACTATCCGAGCAGTACTTC. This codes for CASSHGALELSEQYF.